These T cell receptor beta chains were read from a single sample in a study of blood T cell repertoires in COVID-19. TCRdb's copy holds only in-frame clones and misses some; the assay was immunoSEQ multiplex PCR. The sample has about 26,000 clones; around 86% are singletons. What was sequenced was peripheral blood. The receptors were gathered from a human donor in a cohort sampled during active COVID-19. The donor label of this sample is uncertain. The CDR3 runs from the conserved cysteine through the conserved F or W. A D gene is named only where the DNA matches it firmly. The listing skips clone size in some rows; elsewhere it reads once, few, many or a size class.

TRBD1	TRBJ2-7	-	TRBV6-5	CASKSGQGAYEQYF	TGTGCCAGCAAATCAGGGCAGGGGGCCTACGAGCAGTACTTC
TRBD2	TRBJ2-2	-	TRBV9	CASSVRGGVDGELFF	TGTGCCAGCAGCGTTCGCGGGGGGGTTGACGGGGAGCTGTTTTTT
TRBD1	TRBJ1-3	-	TRBV6-6	CASSQSRDRVRTGNTIYF	TGTGCCAGCAGTCAGTCCCGGGACAGGGTGAGGACTGGAAACACCATATATTTT
-	TRBJ1-5	-	TRBV28	CASSLVGVLQPQHF	TGTGCCAGCAGTTTAGTCGGGGTCTTGCAGCCCCAGCATTTT
TRBD1	TRBJ2-1	-	TRBV3-1/TRBV3-2	CASSQNRGDEQFF	TGTGCCAGCAGCCAAAACAGGGGGGATGAGCAGTTCTTC
TRBD1	TRBJ2-7	-	TRBV7-2	CASSLGDRYEQYF	TGTGCCAGCAGCTTAGGGGACAGGTACGAGCAGTACTTC
-	TRBJ2-7	-	TRBV2	CASRDNSYEQYF	TGTGCCAGCCGGGACAACTCCTACGAGCAGTACTTC
TRBD2	TRBJ2-5	-	TRBV29-1	CSAKLAQETQYF	TGCAGCGCCAAACTAGCGCAAGAGACCCAGTACTTC
TRBD1	TRBJ1-3	-	TRBV7-2	CASSSGQGTYNTIYF	TGTGCCAGCAGCTCAGGACAGGGGACATATAACACCATATATTTT
-	TRBJ1-1	-	TRBV27	CASSFGQGPTSEAFF	TGTGCCAGCAGTTTCGGGCAGGGGCCGACCAGTGAAGCTTTCTTT
TRBD1	TRBJ1-5	-	TRBV6-5	CASSQGNQPQHF	TGTGCCAGTTCACAGGGGAATCAGCCCCAGCATTTT
-	TRBJ2-3	-	TRBV18	CASSPRKADLGDTQYF	TGTGCCAGCTCACCACGGAAAGCGGATTTGGGGGATACGCAGTATTTT
-	TRBJ2-3	-	TRBV4-2	CASSQDPTSADTQYF	TGTGCCAGCAGCCAAGATCCCACTAGTGCAGATACGCAGTATTTT
-	TRBJ2-3	once	TRBV7-2	CASSLMAGASTDTQYF	TGTGCCAGCAGCTTAATGGCGGGGGCCAGCACAGATACGCAGTATTTT
-	TRBJ1-5	-	TRBV18	CASSLWGGDSNQPQHF	TGTGCCAGCTCACTATGGGGAGGGGATAGCAATCAGCCCCAGCATTTT
-	TRBJ2-7	once	TRBV7-8	CASSSSRGMREQYF	TGTGCCAGCAGCTCCTCTAGGGGGATGAGGGAGCAGTACTTC
-	TRBJ2-6	-	TRBV11-2	CASSLWGSFSGANVLTF	TGTGCCAGCAGCTTATGGGGCAGCTTCTCTGGGGCCAACGTCCTGACTTTC
-	TRBJ1-4	-	TRBV4-2	CASSQGQKNEKLFF	TGTGCCAGCAGCCAAGGGCAGAAGAATGAAAAACTGTTTTTT
TRBD2	TRBJ2-2	-	TRBV2	CASKKTSATGELFF	TGTGCCAGCAAGAAGACTAGCGCCACCGGGGAGCTGTTTTTT
TRBD2	TRBJ2-3	-	TRBV5-4	CASSHIRTSGGAFTDTQYF	TGTGCCAGCAGCCACATCAGGACTAGCGGGGGGGCATTCACAGATACGCAGTATTTT
-	TRBJ1-5	-	TRBV7-2	CASSARQESPQHF	TGTGCCAGCAGCGCCCGACAGGAATCGCCCCAGCATTTT
-	TRBJ1-4	-	TRBV18	CASSWQGTEKLFF	TGTGCCAGCTCGTGGCAGGGCACTGAAAAACTGTTTTTT
-	TRBJ2-4	-	TRBV7-2	CASSLRDIKNIQYF	TGTGCCAGCAGCTTACGGGACATCAAAAACATTCAGTACTTC
TRBD1	TRBJ2-3	-	TRBV5-1	CASSPDRGGDTQYF	TGCGCCAGCAGCCCCGACAGGGGGGGGGATACGCAGTATTTT
-	TRBJ1-5	once	TRBV6-5	CASSSGRDNQPQHF	TGTGCCAGCAGCAGCGGACGGGACAATCAGCCCCAGCATTTT
TRBD2	TRBJ2-3	-	TRBV11-2	CASSSLAGRTDTQYF	TGTGCCAGCAGTTCGCTAGCGGGCCGCACAGATACGCAGTATTTT
-	TRBJ2-7	-	TRBV6-6	CASTDQGQFSYEQYF	TGTGCCAGCACCGACCAGGGGCAGTTCTCCTACGAGCAGTACTTC
-	TRBJ2-5	-	TRBV9	CASSAGVAAYQETQYF	TGTGCCAGCAGCGCCGGGGTAGCGGCCTATCAAGAGACCCAGTACTTC
-	TRBJ2-5	-	TRBV4-1	CASSQDRTEETQYF	TGCGCCAGCAGCCAAGATCGGACAGAAGAGACCCAGTACTTC
-	TRBJ2-3	-	TRBV4-1	CASSQGLRGSTDTQYF	TGCGCCAGCAGCCAAGGTCTACGGGGAAGCACAGATACGCAGTATTTT
-	TRBJ1-6	-	TRBV9	CASSVGGQNNSPLHF	TGTGCCAGCAGCGTAGGTGGACAGAATAATTCACCCCTCCACTTT